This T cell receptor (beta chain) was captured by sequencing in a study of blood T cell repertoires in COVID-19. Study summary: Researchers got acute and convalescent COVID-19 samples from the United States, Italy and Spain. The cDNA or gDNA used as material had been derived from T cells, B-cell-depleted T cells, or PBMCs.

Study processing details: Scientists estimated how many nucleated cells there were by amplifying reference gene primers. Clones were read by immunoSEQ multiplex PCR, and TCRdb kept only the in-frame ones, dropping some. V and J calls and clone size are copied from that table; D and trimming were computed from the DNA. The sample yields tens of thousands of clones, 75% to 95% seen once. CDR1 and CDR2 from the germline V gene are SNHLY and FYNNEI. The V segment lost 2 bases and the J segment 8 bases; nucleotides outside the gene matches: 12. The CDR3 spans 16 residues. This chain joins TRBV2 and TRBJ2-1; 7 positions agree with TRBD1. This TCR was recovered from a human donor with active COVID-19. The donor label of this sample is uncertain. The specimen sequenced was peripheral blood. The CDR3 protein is CASSEKRDRFPHEQFF. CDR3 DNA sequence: TGTGCCAGCAGTGAAAAAAGGGACAGATTTCCCCATGAGCAGTTCTTC.